The rows below give T cell receptor beta chains drawn from one sample of a study of shared clonotypes between healthy human individuals. The assay was immunoSEQ multiplex PCR, and TCRdb's table has in-frame clones only and misses some. The sample consists of roughly 510,000 clones, 60% to 80% of them appearing once. The sequenced material came from PBMCs. The receptors shown here come from a woman in her thirties or forties in good health. Some clones in this sample may be carry-over from other donors' samples. CDR3s include the opening cysteine and the closing phenylalanine or tryptophan. D genes are given only for firm matches. The size field is filled for only some rows; it gives once, few, many or a size class.

j_call v_call d_call clone_size cdr3_aa cdr3_nt
TRBJ2-1 TRBV11-2 NA once CASSRLGGEQFF TGTGCCAGCAGCCGACTAGGGGGTGAGCAGTTCTTC
TRBJ1-1 TRBV28 NA once CASGRFPVNTEAFF TGTGCCAGCGGACGTTTTCCGGTGAACACTGAAGCTTTCTTT
TRBJ2-7 TRBV28 TRBD1 NA CASRATGQLYEQYF TGTGCCAGCAGAGCTACGGGACAGCTTTACGAGCAGTACTTC
TRBJ1-5 TRBV19 NA NA CASGQLSNQPQHF TGTGCCAGTGGACAGCTTAGCAATCAGCCCCAGCATTTT
TRBJ2-2 TRBV19 NA NA CASSPPDGQPWGTGELFF TGTGCCAGTAGTCCCCCTGATGGGCAGCCCTGGGGCACCGGGGAGCTGTTTTTT
TRBJ2-3 TRBV14 NA NA CASSILNSDTQYF TGTGCCAGCAGCATACTAAACTCAGATACGCAGTATTTT
TRBJ2-2 TRBV2 NA few CASSGRHDTGELFF TGTGCCAGCAGTGGTCGTCATGACACCGGGGAGCTGTTTTTT
TRBJ1-4 TRBV7-9 NA few CASSPSRTFAGEKLFF TGTGCCAGCAGCCCATCACGGACATTCGCGGGGGAAAAACTGTTTTTT
TRBJ2-5 TRBV4-1 TRBD2 NA CASSQGQKLAEQETQYF TGCGCCAGCAGCCAAGGGCAGAAACTAGCGGAACAAGAGACCCAGTACTTC
TRBJ2-1 TRBV7-9 TRBD2 NA CASSPWTSADSYNEQFF TGTGCCAGCAGCCCCTGGACTAGCGCAGACTCCTACAATGAGCAGTTCTTC
TRBJ2-6 TRBV29-1 NA NA CSVQPSGANVLTF TGCAGCGTCCAGCCCTCTGGGGCCAACGTCCTGACTTTC
TRBJ1-5 TRBV27 NA NA CASSLQGNQPQHF TGTGCCAGCAGTTTACAGGGGAATCAGCCCCAGCATTTT
TRBJ2-2 TRBV15 NA once CATSGGATYTGELFF TGTGCCACCAGCGGGGGGGCTACCTACACCGGGGAGCTGTTTTTT
TRBJ2-1 TRBV18 NA NA CASSPLQSYNEQFF TGTGCCAGCTCACCGTTGCAGTCCTACAATGAGCAGTTCTTC
TRBJ2-6 TRBV28 NA NA CASVTSGANVLTF TGTGCCAGCGTTACTTCTGGGGCCAACGTCCTGACTTTC
TRBJ2-5 TRBV18 NA NA CASSPGTETQYF TGTGCCAGCTCACCCGGGACGGAGACCCAGTACTTC